What follows are 25 T cell receptor beta chains derived from one specimen sequenced in a study of PD-L1 blockade in urothelial cancer (dated by TCRdb to 2016 to 2017). The time point label of this sample denotes: pretreatment peripheral blood. Libraries came from the immunoSEQ multiplex PCR assay. TCRdb took this table from immuneACCESS and kept in-frame rearrangements with V and J called. Such tables lack part of the clones; where checked against another copy, unresolved V genes explain under half of the gap, and the rest is unexplained. For this sample there are tens of thousands of clones; 75% to 90% appear just once. The top ten constitute 4.5% of the sample. The sample in question was PBMCs, obtained around atezolizumab (anti-PD-L1) treatment. The receptors come from a man aged 70 or older with urothelial cancer.

The chain combines TRBV4-1 with TRBJ2-1; 8 positions agree with TRBD2. Germline lookup yields CDR1 MGHRA and CDR2 YSYEKL. V shed 0 bases and J 2 bases; nucleotides not matched to a gene: 6. This CDR3 comprises 17 residues. CDR3 in DNA: TGCGCCAGCAGCCAAGATTTCACTAGCGGAGCCTACAATGAGCAGTTCTTC. Its translation: CASSQDFTSGAYNEQFF.

Here the CDR3 DNA reads TGTGCCAGCAGCCCCCGATTAAGGGGGCAGGGTAGCAATCAGCCCCAGCATTTT. Its protein product is CASSPRLRGQGSNQPQHF. The chain joins TRBV5-4 to TRBJ1-5; 7 positions agree with TRBD1. Unmatched junction bases numbered 13, after V lost 4 bases and J lost 0 bases. This CDR3 is built from 18 residues. CDR1 and CDR2 from the germline V gene are SGHNT and YYREEE (reference sequence).

The table lists this clone with a count of one. The chain couples TRBV7-2 to TRBJ2-7; D gene ambiguous. The V and J ends lost 5 bases and 3 bases respectively, with 8 bases between them. Germline values: CDR1 SGHTA, CDR2 FQGNSA. This CDR3 has 12 amino acids. CDR3 protein: CASSQLSYEQYF. CDR3 in DNA: TGTGCCAGCAGCCAACTAAGCTACGAGCAGTACTTC. Drawing the rest from reference TRBV7-2 and TRBJ2-7, the complete variable domain is GAGVSQSPSNKVTEKGKDVELRCDPISGHTALYWYRQSLGQGLEFLIYFQGNSAPDKSGLPSDRFSAERTGGSVSTLTIQRTQQEDSAVYLCASSQLSYEQYFGPGTRLTVT.

The chain employs TRBV19 and TRBJ2-1; tentative D call: TRBD2 (6 bases). V was clipped by 4 bases and J by 6 bases, with 13 bases between them. Germline V CDR1 and CDR2: LNHDA, SQIVND (reference sequence). There are 14 residues in the CDR3. The CDR3 loop is CASSTIGRSNEQFF. DNA of the CDR3: TGTGCCAGTAGTACCATAGGGAGGTCCAATGAGCAGTTCTTC.

The V call is TRBV5-1, the J call TRBJ2-3; D remains ambiguous. The CDR3 length is 14 residues. The V gene's germline CDR1 is SGHRS and CDR2 YFSETQ. V lost 6 bases and J 5 bases, leaving 16 bases between the germline ends. The CDR3 region has the DNA TGCGCCAGCAACCCAGGCATCGTCGGAGATACGCAGTATTTT. This translates into CASNPGIVGDTQYF.

The CDR3 nucleotides are TGTGCCAGCAGCCAAGAACTCGAGAGTAGCGGTCCCTACGAGCAGTACTTC. Translated: CASSQELESSGPYEQYF. The chain joins TRBV4-2 to TRBJ2-7, with D maybe TRBD2 (6 bases). The germline V gene encodes CDR1 LGHNA and CDR2 YNFKEQ. The CDR3 has 17 amino acids. V was pared by 0 bases and J by 2 bases, with 17 bases between.

The gene calls are TRBV5-4 and TRBJ2-7; 9 bases fit TRBD1. Germline-derived CDR1 and CDR2 are SGHNT and YYREEE (reference sequence). J gave up 6 bases and V 4 bases, and 11 bases lay outside the gene matches. The CDR3 has 15 amino acids. CDR3 DNA: TGTGCCAGCAGCATCCGGGACAGGGTTGTTAGCGAGCAGTACTTC. Amino acids: CASSIRDRVVSEQYF.

V gene TRBV4-1 combines with J gene TRBJ1-4; D not resolved. Per germline, CDR1 MGHRA and CDR2 YSYEKL. The CDR3 contains 13 residues. V lost 7 bases and J lost 4, with 10 bases in between. The CDR3 reads CASNRHGNEKLFF. CDR3 in DNA: TGCGCCAGCAACCGACACGGTAATGAAAAACTGTTTTTT.

Only one count was recorded for this clone. The chain is built from TRBV21-1 and TRBJ2-6; TRBD1 is taken as the D call from the table, unchecked against the DNA. TRBV21-1 is a pseudogene locus. This CDR3 spans 17 amino acids. The CDR3 sequence: CASSRGPEQGVTNVLTF. DNA for the CDR3: TGTGCCAGCAGCAGGGGTCCGGAACAGGGAGTGACCAACGTCCTGACTTTC.

V is TRBV10-1 and J is TRBJ1-1, with a tentative D call TRBD1 (6 bases). V was clipped by 0 bases and J by 4 bases, with 9 bases between them. Germline loops: CDR1 WNHNN, CDR2 SYGVQD (reference sequence). The CDR3 consists of 14 residues. The CDR3 nucleotides read TGCGCCAGCAGTGAGTCCAGGGGTAGCACTGAAGCTTTCTTT. As protein: CASSESRGSTEAFF.

The V gene is TRBV6-6, the J gene TRBJ1-2, with 10 bases lining up with TRBD1. In germline, CDR1 is MNHNY, CDR2 SVGAGI (reference sequence). The CDR3 covers 16 residues. The V gene end was trimmed by 6 bases and the J gene end by 3 bases; junction bases not matched to a gene: 10. The CDR3 sequence: CASSPSTGGGDYGYTF. The CDR3 DNA reads as TGTGCCAGCAGCCCCTCGACAGGGGGCGGGGACTATGGCTACACCTTC.

The chain links TRBV5-1 to TRBJ2-2; 7 positions match TRBD1. V lost 0 bases to trimming and J lost 4 bases; unmatched junction nucleotides: 3. CDR1 and CDR2 (germline): SGHRS, YFSETQ. The CDR3 has 15 amino acids. The CDR3 is CASSLDRGPTGELFF. The CDR3 region has the DNA TGCGCCAGCAGCTTGGACAGGGGTCCCACCGGGGAGCTGTTTTTT.

The rearrangement uses TRBV29-1 and TRBJ2-4; 10 nucleotides match TRBD1. Trimming removed 1 base from V and 3 bases from J; junction bases left unmatched: 3. Per the germline V gene, CDR1 is SQVTM and CDR2 is ANQGSEA. This CDR3 contains 15 residues. The CDR3 DNA reads TGCAGCGTTGAAGGGACAGGGGGTGGCAAAAACATTCAGTACTTC. Protein product: CSVEGTGGGKNIQYF.

Judged by abundance, this clone is medium-sized (0.01 to 0.1%). The genes are TRBV5-6 and TRBJ2-4; 9 bases fit TRBD1. Germline V gives CDR1 SGHDT, CDR2 YYEEEE. The ends lost 4 bases at V and 0 bases at J; junction bases unmatched: 5. This CDR3 is built from 16 residues. The CDR3 nucleotides are TGTGCCAGCAGCCCAACAGGGGGCCTAGCCAAAAACATTCAGTACTTC. Amino acids: CASSPTGGLAKNIQYF. Full variable domain (rest looked up from reference TRBV5-6 and TRBJ2-4): DAGVTQSPTHLIKTRGQQVTLRCSPKSGHDTVSWYQQALGQGPQFIFQYYEEEERQRGNFPDRFSGHQFPNYSSELNVNALLLGDSALYLCASSPTGGLAKNIQYFGAGTRLSVL.

In this sample, this clone turned up once. The genes are TRBV28 and TRBJ2-2, with 13 bases fitting TRBD2. The CDR3 is 20 amino acids. CDR1 MDHEN and CDR2 SYDVKM come from the germline V gene. J was trimmed by 5 bases and V by 5 bases; bases with no gene match: 17. The CDR3 nucleotides are TGTGCCAGCAGTCAACCGGGACTAGCGGGACCCAGGGGAGAAACCGGGGAGCTGTTTTTT. Translating gives CASSQPGLAGPRGETGELFF.

V gene TRBV27 combines with J gene TRBJ2-7; tentatively, D is TRBD2 (7 bases). Trimming stripped 1 base from V and 5 bases from J, with 9 bases between. This CDR3 has 13 amino acids. From germline, CDR1 is MNHEY and CDR2 SMNVEV (reference sequence). The DNA for the CDR3 is TGTGCCAGCAGTTTATTGGGGGGGCACGAGCAGTACTTC. Amino acids: CASSLLGGHEQYF.

The chain couples TRBV23-1 to TRBJ2-7, with 7 bases that match TRBD1. TRBV23-1 has ORF status, its function being uncertain. J lost 7 bases, V lost 3 bases, and 18 bases had no gene match. The CDR3 is 17 residues long. The CDR3 DNA reads as TGCGCCAGCAGTCACCATACACCCCGGACAGGTTTAGGTGAGCAGTACTTC. Protein: CASSHHTPRTGLGEQYF.

CDR3 amino acids: CASMIAGGRILVTEAFF. The CDR3 region has the DNA TGTGCCAGTATGATTGCAGGGGGCCGGATTTTGGTTACTGAAGCTTTCTTT. The chain combines TRBV19 with TRBJ1-1; 8 bases are a match to TRBD1. Germline V gene sequence: CDR1 LNHDA, CDR2 SQIVND (reference sequence). The CDR3 sequence is 17 residues long. V gave up 7 bases and J gave up 5 bases; unmatched junction bases: 18.

The chain has TRBV9 and TRBJ2-1, with 9 bases lining up with TRBD2. The germline V gene has CDR1 SGDLS and CDR2 YYNGEE. J lost 4 bases, V lost 0 bases, and 8 bases had no gene match. The CDR3 extends over 17 amino acids. The CDR3 coding sequence is TGTGCCAGCAGCGTAGCCCCTGGACTAGCGAGGTACAATGAGCAGTTCTTC. Protein: CASSVAPGLARYNEQFF.

The chain is built from TRBV5-1 and TRBJ2-7; D may be TRBD2 (6 bases). There are 17 residues in the CDR3. Germline V gene data show CDR1 as SGHRS and CDR2 as YFSETQ. Between the trimmed V and J ends, which lost 4 bases and 0 bases, there was a span of 20 bases. CDR3 sequence (DNA): TGCGCCAGCAGCCCCCAGGTCGGAGGCGGGATCTCCTACGAGCAGTACTTC. It is translated as CASSPQVGGGISYEQYF.

The gene calls are TRBV10-1 and TRBJ2-1, with 10 nucleotides matching TRBD2. Trimming at V came to 11 bases and at J to 5 bases, leaving 12 bases not matched to a gene. Germline V CDR1 and CDR2: WNHNN, SYGVQD (reference sequence). CDR3 length: 15 amino acids. This chain's CDR3 is CAGASGSSVDNEQFF. CDR3 sequence (DNA): TGCGCCGGAGCTAGCGGGAGTTCTGTGGACAATGAGCAGTTCTTC.

This chain connects TRBV29-1 to TRBJ1-2, with TRBD1 matching 8 bases. The germline CDR1 and CDR2 sequences are SQVTM and ANQGSEA. The J segment lost 7 bases and the V segment lost 7 bases, leaving 8 bases of the junction unmatched. CDR3 length equals 12 residues. In nucleotides, the CDR3 is TGCAGCGCCAGGGGGCTGGATTCTGGCTACACCTTC. This translates into CSARGLDSGYTF.

Comment on this clone: Other DNA sequences in the sample encode the same CDR3. The chain has TRBV2 and TRBJ2-5; D is unresolved. The CDR3 covers 12 residues. V was pared by 6 bases and J by 2 bases, with 7 bases between. Germline V lookup: CDR1 SNHLY, CDR2 FYNNEI. Here the CDR3 DNA reads TGTGCCAGCAGCCCAGGACAAGAGACCCAGTACTTC. Its protein product is CASSPGQETQYF.

Here the CDR3 reads CASSPWEGGTDTQYF. The CDR3 DNA reads TGTGCCAGCAGTCCCTGGGAGGGGGGCACAGATACGCAGTATTTT. The rearrangement links TRBV6-5 to TRBJ2-3, with D perhaps TRBD2 (7 bases). With 5 bases removed from V and 1 base from J, the gap between germline ends came to 13 bases. This CDR3 contains 15 residues. Germline V lookup: CDR1 MNHEY, CDR2 SVGAGI.

The V gene is TRBV28, the J gene TRBJ2-1; 9 nucleotides agree with TRBD2. Losses at the gene ends were 2 bases for V and 4 bases for J; bases not matched to a gene: 3. Germline V gives CDR1 MDHEN, CDR2 SYDVKM. The CDR3 has 15 residues. The CDR3 protein is CASSLTSGLYNEQFF. CDR3 coding DNA: TGTGCCAGCAGTTTAACTAGCGGGTTATACAATGAGCAGTTCTTC.